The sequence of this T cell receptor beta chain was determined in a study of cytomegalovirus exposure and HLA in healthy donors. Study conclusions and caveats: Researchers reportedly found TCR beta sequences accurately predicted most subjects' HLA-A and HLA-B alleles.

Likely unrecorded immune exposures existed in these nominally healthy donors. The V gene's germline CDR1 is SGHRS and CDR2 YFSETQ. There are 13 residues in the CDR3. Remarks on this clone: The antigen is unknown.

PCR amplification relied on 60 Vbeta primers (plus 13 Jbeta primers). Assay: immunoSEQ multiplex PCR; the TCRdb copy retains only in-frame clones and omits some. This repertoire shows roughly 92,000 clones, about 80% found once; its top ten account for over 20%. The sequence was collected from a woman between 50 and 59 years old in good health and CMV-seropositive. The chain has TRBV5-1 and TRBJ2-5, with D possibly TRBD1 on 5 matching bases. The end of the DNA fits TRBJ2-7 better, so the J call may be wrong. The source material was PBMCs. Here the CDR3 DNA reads TGCGCCAGCAGCTTGGTAGGGGCCCACGAGCAGTACTTC. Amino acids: CASSLVGAHEQYF.